These T cell receptor beta chains were read from a single sample in a study of cytomegalovirus exposure and HLA in healthy donors. Sequencing used immunoSEQ multiplex PCR; TCRdb keeps in-frame clones, though not all of them. Of fewer than 150,000 clones listed, approximately 80% were seen once; the top ten hold more than 3%. Sequencing was performed on PBMCs. The receptors originated from a man between 18 and 29 years old in good health and CMV-seronegative. The CDR3 runs from the conserved cysteine through the conserved F or W. A D gene is named only where the DNA matches it firmly. Clone size is given for some rows only: seen once, a few or many times, or a class if the clone is expanded.

j_gene | v_gene | d_gene | abundance | CDR3aa | CDR3nt
TRBJ1-3 | TRBV10-1 | NA | NA | CASSESTVSGNTIYF | TGCGCCAGCAGTGAGTCGACAGTCTCTGGAAACACCATATATTTT
TRBJ1-1 | TRBV5-4 | NA | NA | CASSSGGRKNTEAFF | TGTGCCAGCAGCTCGGGGGGACGGAAAAACACTGAAGCTTTCTTT
TRBJ2-1 | TRBV28 | TRBD2 | NA | CASSLLLAGADNDEQFF | TGTGCCAGCAGTTTACTGCTAGCGGGAGCAGATAACGATGAGCAGTTCTTC
TRBJ1-3 | TRBV19 | TRBD1 | NA | CASSSPRGLENTIYF | TGTGCCAGTAGTAGTCCCAGGGGGCTTGAAAACACCATATATTTT
TRBJ1-2 | TRBV29-1 | NA | NA | CSVGGDGGGYTF | TGCAGCGTGGGCGGAGATGGGGGCGGCTACACCTTC
TRBJ2-1 | TRBV4-1 | NA | NA | CASSQLSHVGNEQFF | TGCGCCAGCAGCCAATTAAGCCATGTCGGGAATGAGCAGTTCTTC
TRBJ2-3 | TRBV25-1 | NA | NA | CASSEYAGGIRPDTQYF | TGTGCCAGCAGTGAATACGCAGGCGGGATACGACCCGATACGCAGTATTTT
TRBJ2-1 | TRBV19 | TRBD2 | NA | CATWGLAGGIYNEQFF | TGTGCCACATGGGGGCTAGCGGGGGGGATATACAATGAGCAGTTCTTC
TRBJ2-3 | TRBV14 | NA | NA | CASSQGRRAFSTDTQYF | TGTGCCAGCAGCCAAGGAAGGAGGGCTTTTAGCACAGATACGCAGTATTTT
TRBJ1-2 | TRBV5-1 | NA | NA | CASSLLPSGAGGYTF | TGCGCCAGCAGCTTGTTGCCCAGCGGGGCTGGAGGCTACACCTTC
TRBJ1-4 | TRBV6-1 | TRBD1 | few | CASSRDRANEKLFF | TGTGCCAGCAGTCGGGACAGGGCTAATGAAAAACTGTTTTTT
TRBJ1-4 | TRBV5-4 | TRBD1 | few | CASSLEARDRGQVTNEKLFF | TGTGCCAGCAGCTTGGAGGCCCGGGACAGGGGACAGGTCACTAATGAAAAACTGTTTTTT
TRBJ1-5 | TRBV29-1 | TRBD1 | few | CSVRGGDSYQPQHF | TGCAGCGTTCGGGGGGGGGACAGCTATCAGCCCCAGCATTTT
TRBJ2-1 | TRBV15 | NA | NA | CATSRDGPTGAGDEQFF | TGTGCCACCAGCAGAGATGGGCCGACAGGGGCGGGAGATGAGCAGTTCTTC
TRBJ1-1 | TRBV29-1 | TRBD1 | NA | CSVEGCGDGQGGIMNTEAFF | TGCAGCGTTGAAGGGTGCGGGGATGGACAGGGGGGGATTATGAACACTGAAGCTTTCTTT
TRBJ1-1 | TRBV5-1 | TRBD1 | few | CASSLGPQGINTEAFF | TGCGCCAGCAGCTTGGGGCCACAGGGGATAAACACTGAAGCTTTCTTT
TRBJ1-4 | TRBV7-9 | NA | NA | CASSRIRGNEKLFF | TGTGCCAGCAGCCGCATCCGGGGAAATGAAAAACTGTTTTTT
TRBJ1-6 | TRBV9 | NA | NA | CASSPRQASSPLHF | TGTGCCAGCAGCCCTCGACAGGCGAGTTCACCCCTCCACTTT
TRBJ2-4 | TRBV5-1 | TRBD1 | once | CASSFDRGRNIQYF | TGCGCCAGCAGCTTCGACAGGGGGCGAAACATTCAGTACTTC
TRBJ2-7 | TRBV13 | NA | NA | CASSLYGPYEQYF | TGTGCCAGCAGCTTATACGGTCCCTACGAACAGTACTTC
TRBJ1-5 | TRBV6-1 | NA | NA | CASSEERAGAQPQHF | TGTGCCAGCAGTGAAGAAAGGGCAGGGGCTCAGCCCCAGCATTTT
TRBJ1-6 | TRBV10-1 | NA | NA | CASSENRAKNSPLHF | TGCGCCAGCAGTGAGAACAGGGCGAAAAATTCACCCCTCCACTTT
TRBJ1-2 | TRBV4-2 | NA | few | CASSQGSGENYGYTF | TGTGCCAGCAGCCAAGGCTCGGGAGAGAACTATGGCTACACCTTC
TRBJ2-1 | TRBV11-3 | TRBD2 | NA | CASSSPDGSGSSYNEQFF | TGTGCCAGCAGCTCCCCCGATGGTAGCGGGAGCTCCTACAATGAGCAGTTCTTC
TRBJ1-1 | TRBV5-1 | NA | NA | CASSLASGLNTEAFF | TGCGCCAGCAGCTTGGCGTCAGGGCTGAACACTGAAGCTTTCTTT
TRBJ1-2 | TRBV6-5 | NA | NA | CASSYSEGVYGYTF | TGTGCCAGCAGTTACTCCGAGGGGGTGTATGGCTACACCTTC
TRBJ1-1 | TRBV19 | NA | few | CASSRDGPHGATEAFF | TGTGCCAGTAGTCGAGATGGGCCCCACGGTGCCACTGAAGCTTTCTTT
TRBJ2-6 | TRBV5-4 | TRBD2 | many | CASSEIMGLADNSGANVLTF | TGTGCCAGCAGCGAGATCATGGGACTAGCGGACAACTCTGGGGCCAACGTCCTGACTTTC
TRBJ2-1 | TRBV19 | NA | NA | CASSFSQGSYNEQFF | TGTGCCAGTAGTTTTAGTCAGGGGTCCTACAATGAGCAGTTCTTC
TRBJ1-1 | TRBV27 | NA | NA | CASSFYFRNTEAFF | TGTGCCAGCAGTTTTTACTTTCGGAACACTGAAGCTTTCTTT
TRBJ2-6 | TRBV7-9 | TRBD1 | once | CASSLGQGANVLTF | TGTGCCAGCAGCCTGGGACAGGGGGCCAACGTCCTGACTTTC
TRBJ2-1 | TRBV7-9 | NA | NA | CASQGLGALDEQFF | TGTGCCAGCCAGGGTTTAGGGGCACTGGATGAGCAGTTCTTC
TRBJ1-3 | TRBV27 | TRBD1 | NA | CASSQRWTGGNTIYF | TGTGCCAGCAGTCAAAGATGGACAGGGGGAAACACCATATATTTT
TRBJ2-7 | TRBV19 | NA | NA | CASSPPGAGQYEQYF | TGTGCCAGTAGCCCCCCGGGGGCGGGACAGTACGAGCAGTACTTC
TRBJ2-7 | TRBV5-4 | NA | NA | CASSPRQDPEQYF | TGTGCCAGCAGCCCCCGACAGGACCCCGAGCAGTACTTC
TRBJ2-7 | TRBV27 | NA | once | CASSFPPWAVVRPYEQYF | TGTGCCAGCAGTTTCCCCCCTTGGGCCGTAGTAAGACCCTACGAGCAGTACTTC
TRBJ2-2 | TRBV25-1 | NA | few | CASSRPGATGELFF | TGTGCCAGCAGCCGACCAGGGGCCACCGGGGAGCTGTTTTTT
TRBJ1-5 | TRBV10-3 | NA | few | CAISEEGLSNQPQHF | TGTGCCATCAGTGAGGAGGGTTTGAGCAATCAGCCCCAGCATTTT
TRBJ2-1 | TRBV30 | NA | few | CAWSPTGDSGENNEQFF | TGTGCCTGGAGCCCAACGGGAGACTCTGGGGAAAACAATGAGCAGTTCTTC
TRBJ1-4 | TRBV4-1 | NA | NA | CASSQDDRPFNEKLFF | TGCGCCAGCAGCCAAGATGACAGACCCTTTAATGAAAAACTGTTTTTT
TRBJ2-5 | TRBV10-1 | NA | NA | CASSESQVLETQYF | TGCGCCAGCAGTGAGTCGCAGGTACTGGAGACCCAGTACTTC
TRBJ1-1 | TRBV5-1 | TRBD1 | NA | CASSFMTGDFGEAFF | TGCGCCAGCAGCTTTATGACAGGGGACTTTGGTGAAGCTTTCTTT
TRBJ1-2 | TRBV7-9 | NA | NA | CASSLVAVQGSLGYTF | TGTGCCAGCAGCTTAGTGGCGGTTCAGGGGAGTCTAGGCTACACCTTC
TRBJ2-7 | TRBV30 | TRBD2 | NA | CAWSGTSGVSYEQYF | TGTGCCTGGAGTGGGACTAGCGGGGTTTCCTACGAGCAGTACTTC
TRBJ2-3 | TRBV27 | TRBD1 | NA | CASSPPGTGTDTQYF | TGTGCCAGCAGTCCACCCGGGACAGGGACAGATACGCAGTATTTT
TRBJ1-4 | TRBV6-1 | NA | NA | CASSESGNEKLFF | TGTGCCAGCAGTGAGTCGGGTAATGAAAAACTGTTTTTT
TRBJ1-1 | TRBV18 | NA | once | CASSPDINTEAFF | TGTGCCAGCTCACCAGACATTAACACTGAAGCTTTCTTT
TRBJ2-7 | TRBV6-1 | TRBD1 | NA | CASSEAVGQIYEQYF | TGTGCCAGCAGTGAAGCGGTGGGACAGATCTACGAGCAGTACTTC
TRBJ1-3 | TRBV5-4 | TRBD1 | once | CASSSDDRAWGSGNTIYF | TGTGCCAGCAGCTCCGATGACAGGGCCTGGGGCTCTGGAAACACCATATATTTT
TRBJ2-5 | TRBV6-5 | TRBD1 | NA | CASSYYRGETQYF | TGTGCCAGCAGTTACTACAGGGGGGAGACCCAGTACTTC
TRBJ1-5 | TRBV29-1 | NA | few | CSVSQGRVGNQPQHF | TGCAGCGTATCACAGGGTCGGGTGGGTAATCAGCCCCAGCATTTT
TRBJ1-2 | TRBV6-1 | NA | NA | CASSEGDGGSYGYTF | TGTGCCAGCAGTGAAGGGGACGGGGGAAGCTATGGCTACACCTTC
TRBJ2-7 | TRBV10-2 | TRBD1 | NA | CASRDPGQGAYEQYF | TGCGCCAGCAGGGATCCGGGACAGGGGGCGTACGAGCAGTACTTC
TRBJ1-6 | TRBV7-2 | TRBD1 | NA | CASSLTGMAPLHF | TGTGCCAGCAGCTTGACAGGGATGGCACCCCTCCACTTT
TRBJ1-6 | TRBV27 | NA | NA | CASSHRDTNSPLHF | TGTGCCAGCAGTCACCGGGATACTAATTCACCCCTCCACTTT